This T cell receptor beta chain came from a study of blood T cell repertoires in COVID-19. Study details: Specimens from acute and convalescent COVID-19 originated in the United States, Italy and Spain. PBMCs, B-cell-depleted T cells, or T cells provided the cDNA or gDNA that made up the material.

Trimming shortened V by 5 bases and J by 5 bases, and 11 bases separated the two germline ends. Germline V gene data show CDR1 as MNHEY and CDR2 as SVGAGI. The CDR3 loop spans 13 amino acids. Study processing details: It was from reference gene primer amplification that nucleated cell counts were estimated. TCRdb's table, derived via immunoSEQ multiplex PCR, lists solely in-frame clones and lacks some. Clone size and the V and J calls come from that table; the DNA yielded D and trimming. The profile shows some 83,000 clones, 80% of them singletons. Sequenced input: peripheral blood. The V call is TRBV6-5, the J call TRBJ2-3; possibly TRBD2 for D (5 bases). The TCR was taken from a man aged 60-69 years with active or convalescent COVID-19. The CDR3 DNA reads TGTGCCAGCAGTCCCCCCGGGATAGATACGCAGTATTTT. Protein: CASSPPGIDTQYF.